This T cell receptor (beta chain) is from a study of T cell responses to AZD1222 COVID-19 vaccine. For the study at large: Investigators merged groups given second doses at roughly 4 or roughly 12 weeks.

Trimming took 5 bases from V and 0 from J; bases not matched to a gene: 4. The germline V gene has CDR1 SQVTM and CDR2 ANQGSEA. CDR3 length: 14 residues. Turning to this clone: The antigen remains undetermined.

Data came from immunoSEQ multiplex PCR; TCRdb stores just in-frame clones and leaves some out. Of around 130,000 clones in the sample, around 94% were seen once. Study-wide findings and caveats: Clonal diversity was possibly underestimated, and the donors were mostly white British, with more females.

The material was peripheral blood, obtained on day 0 of AZD1222 vaccination. The source of this sequence is an adult in good health. The V and J genes are TRBV29-1 and TRBJ1-5, with TRBD1 identical over 7 bases. The CDR3 sequence is CSVSTGTSNQPQHF. Here the CDR3 DNA reads TGCAGCGTTTCGACAGGGACTAGCAATCAGCCCCAGCATTTT.